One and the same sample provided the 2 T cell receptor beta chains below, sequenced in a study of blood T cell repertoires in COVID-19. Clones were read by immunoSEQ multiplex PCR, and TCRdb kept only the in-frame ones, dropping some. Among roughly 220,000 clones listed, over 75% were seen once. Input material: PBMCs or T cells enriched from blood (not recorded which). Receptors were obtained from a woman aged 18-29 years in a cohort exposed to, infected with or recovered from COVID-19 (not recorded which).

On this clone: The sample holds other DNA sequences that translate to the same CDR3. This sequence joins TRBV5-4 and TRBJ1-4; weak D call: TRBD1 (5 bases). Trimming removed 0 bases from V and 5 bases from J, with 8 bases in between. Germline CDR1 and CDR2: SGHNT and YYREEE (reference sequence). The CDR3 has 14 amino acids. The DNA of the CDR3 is TGTGCCAGCAGCTTGGCCGGGGGAAATGAAAAACTGTTTTTT. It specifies CASSLAGGNEKLFF.

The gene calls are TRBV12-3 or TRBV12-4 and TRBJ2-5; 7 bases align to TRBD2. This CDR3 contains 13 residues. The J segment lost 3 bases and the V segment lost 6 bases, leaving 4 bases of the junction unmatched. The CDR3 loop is CASRRTSEETQYF. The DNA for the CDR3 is TGTGCCAGCAGACGTACTAGCGAAGAGACCCAGTACTTC.